The clone carrying this T cell receptor (beta chain) is judged medium-sized (0.01 to 0.1%). As yet, its antigen is unknown. Sequence at one end of the junction differs from germline and may be a read error. Original methodology: Between-group CDR3 differences, defined by clinicopathological status, yielded a distant-metastasis classifier for papillary thyroid cancer. TCRdb re-called the PCR reads with MiXCR. TCRdb, not the original authors, processed these V and J calls. This sample has around 12,000 clones, with approximately 29% found just once. The record originates from a study of metastatic and nonmetastatic thyroid tumors. Study-level information: Repertoires from malignant and benign thyroid patients were compared across blood and tumor or nodule tissue. Whole-study findings and limits: Significantly higher TCR beta diversity was reportedly seen in malignant thyroid tumors than benign nodules, in blood and tumor.

The CDR3 consists of 13 residues. Germline assignment: CDR1 MGHDK and CDR2 SYGVNS. All patients were untreated before thyroid surgery. The source is a female donor with papillary thyroid cancer or a benign thyroid nodule (not recorded which). Some clones in this sample may be carry-over from other donors' samples. The rearrangement uses TRBV25-1 and TRBJ2-1; D perhaps matches TRBD1 (6 bases). The specimen was tumor tissue. The CDR3 region has the DNA TGTGCCAGCAGAGAATCAGGGGTCAATGAGCAGTTCTTC. Protein: CASRESGVNEQFF.